This T cell receptor (beta chain) was profiled in a study of regulatory T cells in long-lasting Graves disease. The CDR3 contains 14 residues. Germline V gene lookup returns CDR1 MDHEN and CDR2 SYDVKM. The V end was cut by 6 bases, the J end by 4 bases, with 15 bases between. This clonotype was detected many times. Documented time point: newly diagnosed GD, antithyroid drugs for less than 3 months. TCR sequences were obtained from RNA taken from PBMCs. For TCR beta, libraries came from iRepertoire HTBI primers and Arm-PCR of CDR3 regions. TCRdb re-derived calls from the multiplex PCR reads in MiXCR, one entry per CDR3 protein. The sample holds under 450,000 distinct CDR3 sequences; around 16% are singletons and the top ten take around 20%. This same sample was also taken into another study, of T cells in Graves' hyperthyroidism and ophthalmopathy.

The rearrangement uses TRBV28 and TRBJ1-1; tentatively, D is TRBD1 (5 bases). This receptor was obtained from a woman aged 18-29 years with Graves disease. Specimen: peripheral blood mononuclear cells (PBMCs), collected at new diagnosis, from a patient treated with antithyroid drugs. The CDR3 region has the DNA TGTGCCAGCAGAGCCGGGGGGGGGGGCACTGAAGCTTTCTTT. Its translation is CASRAGGGGTEAFF.